The present TCR beta chain was sequenced within a study of OX40 agonist ivuxolimab in advanced cancers. Generated by immunoSEQ multiplex PCR, the TCRdb table keeps only in-frame clones and is missing some. The table has 30,000 to 45,000 clones, around 85% seen once; the top ten hold 11%. Trimming removed 11 bases from V and 6 bases from J; junction bases left unmatched: 14. CDR1 and CDR2 from the germline V gene are ENHRY and SYGVKD. The CDR3 loop spans 15 amino acids. V is TRBV10-3 and J is TRBJ1-5, with 9 positions matching TRBD1. Here the sequenced sample was CD4+ or CD8+ T cells sorted from blood, taken in a trial of the OX40 agonist ivuxolimab. The clonotype originates from an adult with an advanced solid tumor such as melanoma, head and neck, liver or kidney cancer. This CDR3 reads CAHSREQGAGQPQHF. CDR3 nucleotide sequence: TGTGCCCACTCAAGGGAACAGGGGGCGGGTCAGCCCCAGCATTTT.